This T cell receptor beta chain is drawn from a study of shared clonotypes between healthy human individuals. The method was immunoSEQ multiplex PCR; TCRdb's version includes in-frame clones alone and lacks a portion of them. The sample lists about 2.3 million clones, roughly 92% seen once, with 0.3% to 0.4% in the top ten. Trimming took 3 bases from V and 5 from J; bases not matched to a gene: 7. Germline values: CDR1 SGDLS, CDR2 YYNGEE. CDR3 length equals 15 residues. The sequenced sample consisted of naive CD4+ T cells from PBMCs. Subset of the sample: CD45RA+ positively selected. The V gene is TRBV9, the J gene TRBJ1-1, with 10 bases matching TRBD1. This clonotype originated in a man aged 18 to 29 in good health. Some clones in this sample may be carry-over from other donors' samples. The CDR3 loop reads CASSARQGALTEAFF. CDR3 DNA sequence: TGTGCCAGCAGCGCCAGACAGGGGGCGTTGACTGAAGCTTTCTTT.